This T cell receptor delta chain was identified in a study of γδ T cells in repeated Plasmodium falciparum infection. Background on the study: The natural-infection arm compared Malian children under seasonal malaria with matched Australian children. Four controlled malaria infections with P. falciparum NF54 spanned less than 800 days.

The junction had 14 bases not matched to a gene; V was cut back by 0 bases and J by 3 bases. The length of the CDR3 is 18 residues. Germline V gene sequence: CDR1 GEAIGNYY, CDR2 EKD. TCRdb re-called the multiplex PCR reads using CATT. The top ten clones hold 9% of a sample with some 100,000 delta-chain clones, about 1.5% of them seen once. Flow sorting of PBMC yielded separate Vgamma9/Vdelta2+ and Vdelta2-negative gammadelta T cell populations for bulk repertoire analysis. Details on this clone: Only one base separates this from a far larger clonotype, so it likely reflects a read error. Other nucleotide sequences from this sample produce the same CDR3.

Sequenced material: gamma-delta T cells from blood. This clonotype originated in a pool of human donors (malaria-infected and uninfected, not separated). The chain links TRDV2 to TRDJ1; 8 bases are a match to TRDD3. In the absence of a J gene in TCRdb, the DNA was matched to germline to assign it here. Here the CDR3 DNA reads TGTGCCTGTGACACCCTCTCGGACTGGGGGGAAAGCCCCGATAAACTCATCTTT. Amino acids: CACDTLSDWGESPDKLIF.